Shown below are 11 T cell receptor beta chains from a single sample sequenced in a study of blood T cell repertoires in COVID-19. Method: immunoSEQ multiplex PCR; TCRdb's copy keeps in-frame clones and lacks some. Here the sample spans 130,000 to 150,000 clones, roughly 80% being singletons. The specimen sequenced was peripheral blood. Receptor source: a human donor with acute or convalescent COVID-19. The donor label of this sample is uncertain.

The genes are TRBV5-1 and TRBJ2-7; 9 bases map to TRBD1. Germline lookup yields CDR1 SGHRS and CDR2 YFSETQ. The J segment lost 5 bases and the V segment lost 5 bases, leaving 8 bases of the junction unmatched. The CDR3 has 14 residues. Written as DNA, the CDR3 is TGCGCCAGCAGTTCACAGGGGGCGAACGACGAGCAGTACGTC. Amino acids: CASSSQGANDEQYV.

The V and J genes are TRBV7-2 and TRBJ1-2, with D unresolved. Germline V gives CDR1 SGHTA, CDR2 FQGNSA. V shed 5 bases and J shed 5 bases, with 6 bases lying between them. The CDR3 extends over 11 amino acids. The CDR3 DNA follows: TGTGCCAGCAGCAGGACTTATGGCTACACCTTC. Translated: CASSRTYGYTF. Based on the CDR3 plus reference TRBV7-2 and TRBJ1-2, the full variable domain is GAGVSQSPSNKVTEKGKDVELRCDPISGHTALYWYRQSLGQGLEFLIYFQGNSAPDKSGLPSDRFSAERTGGSVSTLTIQRTQQEDSAVYLCASSRTYGYTFGSGTRLTVV.

The gene calls are TRBV7-2 and TRBJ2-6; D might be TRBD1 (5 bases). This CDR3 has 17 amino acids. Trimming left V 5 bases short and J 1 base short, with 15 bases between. CDR1 SGHTA and CDR2 FQGNSA come from the germline V gene. The CDR3 loop is CASSRRQSSSGANVLTF. As DNA, the CDR3 is TGTGCCAGCAGCCGCAGACAGTCGTCATCTGGGGCCAACGTCCTGACTTTC.

The chain links TRBV30 to TRBJ1-4, with 9 positions matching TRBD1. The CDR3 is made up of 14 amino acids. Germline V gene lookup returns CDR1 GTSNPN and CDR2 SVGIG (reference sequence). The trim removed 2 bases at V and 7 bases at J, leaving 5 bases unmatched. This CDR3 reads CAWSRGTGLEKLFF. CDR3 bases: TGTGCCTGGAGTAGGGGGACAGGGCTTGAAAAACTGTTTTTT.

This chain connects TRBV25-1 to TRBJ1-1; D not certain. Germline-derived CDR1 and CDR2 are MGHDK and SYGVNS. The CDR3 spans 13 residues. V gave up 4 bases and J gave up 2 bases, with 8 bases separating them. The CDR3 DNA sequence: TGTGCCAGCAGTGTAAGAGGTAACACTGAAGCTTTCTTT. This encodes CASSVRGNTEAFF.

J is TRBJ2-7 and V is TRBV10-2; D gene uncertain. The V gene's germline CDR1 is WSHSY and CDR2 SAAADI. Deletions cut 4 bases from V and 1 base from J, with 5 bases between. CDR3 length: 12 amino acids. The CDR3 protein is CASSGLSYEQYF. CDR3 bases: TGCGCCAGCAGTGGACTGTCCTACGAGCAGTACTTC.

The chain is built from TRBV24-1 and TRBJ2-2; 9 nucleotides match TRBD1. CDR3 size: 16 residues. V lost 2 bases and J lost 2; bases outside the gene matches: 2. Germline lookup yields CDR1 KGHDR and CDR2 SFDVKD. The CDR3 is CATSDYRGRNTGELFF. The CDR3 DNA follows: TGTGCCACCAGTGATTACAGGGGGCGTAACACCGGGGAGCTGTTTTTT.

The chain couples TRBV10-3 to TRBJ1-5; D remains ambiguous. Germline V gene data show CDR1 as ENHRY and CDR2 as SYGVKD. Trimming left V 2 bases short and J 7 bases short, with 15 bases between. The CDR3 contains 15 residues. The CDR3 sequence: CAISEQRKGEQPQHF. CDR3 in DNA: TGTGCCATCAGTGAGCAAAGGAAGGGAGAGCAGCCCCAGCATTTT.

The V call is TRBV3-1 (or the pseudogene TRBV3-2), the J call TRBJ2-2, with 9 bases identical to TRBD2. Germline lookup yields CDR1 LGHDT and CDR2 YNNKEL (reference sequence). CDR3 length: 16 amino acids. V was pared by 4 bases and J by 3 bases, with 6 bases of the junction left unmatched. CDR3 DNA sequence: TGTGCCAGCAGCCGGGTAGCGGGGGCGCACACCGGGGAGCTGTTTTTT. This translates into CASSRVAGAHTGELFF.

V and J are TRBV5-4 and TRBJ2-3; a possible D gene is TRBD1 (6 bases). Germline loops: CDR1 SGHNT, CDR2 YYREEE (reference sequence). Deletions cut 4 bases from V and 4 bases from J, with 16 bases between. The CDR3 is made up of 15 amino acids. The CDR3 sequence: CASSVGSGVADTQYF. The CDR3 bases are TGTGCCAGCAGCGTAGGGTCAGGGGTGGCAGATACGCAGTATTTT. Drawing the rest from reference TRBV5-4 and TRBJ2-3, the complete variable domain is ETGVTQSPTHLIKTRGQQVTLRCSSQSGHNTVSWYQQALGQGPQFIFQYYREEENGRGNFPPRFSGLQFPNYSSELNVNALELDDSALYLCASSVGSGVADTQYFGPGTRLTVL.

This clone was recorded a few times. The rearrangement uses TRBV29-1 and TRBJ2-7, with a weak D call TRBD2 (6 bases). Germline V gene data show CDR1 as SQVTM and CDR2 as ANQGSEA. V lost 4 bases to trimming and J lost 2 bases, with 9 bases between them. This CDR3 contains 12 residues. DNA for the CDR3: TGCAGCGTTGGCTCGGGGGCCTACGAGCAGTACTTC. Protein: CSVGSGAYEQYF.